The clone carrying this T cell receptor (beta chain) was picked up one time. The data derive from a study of blood T cell repertoires in COVID-19. Study as a whole: The United States, Italy and Spain were the sources of the acute and convalescent COVID-19 samples. T cells, B-cell-depleted T cells, or PBMCs provided the cDNA or gDNA that served as material.

CDR3 length: 17 amino acids. V was pared by 8 bases and J by 5 bases, with 18 bases of the junction left unmatched. Germline CDR1 is MNHEY and CDR2 is SMNVEV (reference sequence). Authors' methods: Reference gene primer amplification gave estimated nucleated cell counts. The assay was immunoSEQ multiplex PCR, and TCRdb's table has in-frame clones only and misses some. Clone size and V and J calls were adopted from that table, with D and trimming inferred from the DNA. Of over 15,000 clones listed, roughly 88% are singletons. This sequence was found in a man aged 65 to 79 in a cohort sampled during active COVID-19. The chain uses TRBV27 and TRBJ2-5; 9 bases match TRBD2. Sequences were obtained from peripheral blood. The CDR3: CASSVPAGGRAGETQYF. CDR3 sequence (DNA): TGTGCCAGCTCGGTCCCCGCTGGCGGGAGGGCCGGTGAGACCCAGTACTTC.